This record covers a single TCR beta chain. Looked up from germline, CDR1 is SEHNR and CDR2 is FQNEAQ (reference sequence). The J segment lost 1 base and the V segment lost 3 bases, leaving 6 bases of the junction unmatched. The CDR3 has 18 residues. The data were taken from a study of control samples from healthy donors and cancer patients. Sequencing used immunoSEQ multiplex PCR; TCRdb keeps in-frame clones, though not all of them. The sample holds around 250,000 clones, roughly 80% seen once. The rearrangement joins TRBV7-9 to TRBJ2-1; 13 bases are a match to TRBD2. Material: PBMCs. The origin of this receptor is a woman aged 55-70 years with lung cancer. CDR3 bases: TGTGCCAGCAGCTTGGGACTAGCGGGGTCCTTTTCCTACAATGAGCAGTTCTTC. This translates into CASSLGLAGSFSYNEQFF.